The clone carrying this TCR beta chain occurred a few times. This specimen belongs to a study of shared clonotypes between healthy human individuals. Across the whole study: Three CD4 naive, three CD4 memory, two CD8 naive and one CD8 memory plate were used per donor.

Trimming left V 8 bases short and J 0 bases short, with 12 bases between. Germline CDR1 is MNHNY and CDR2 is SVGAGI (reference sequence). The CDR3 runs 14 residues. There were only Caucasian adults among the donors, and all lived in Nashville, Tennessee. Under the authors' procedure: From ImmunoSEQ came sequences covering only the junction and carrying no quality scores, so filtering differed. Produced via immunoSEQ multiplex PCR; TCRdb's table is partial and in-frame only. The V and J calls and clone size were taken over from that table, and D and trimming were inferred from the DNA. The sample includes roughly 680,000 clones, over 60% of them seen just once.

Material for sequencing was memory CD4+ T cells sorted from blood. The subset: CD45RA-negative fraction. This chain links TRBV6-6 with TRBJ2-3; D is ambiguous. The clonotype originates from a woman in her twenties or thirties in good health. As DNA, the CDR3 is TGTGCCAGCGGGGTTCGACGGAGCACAGATACGCAGTATTTT. Translating gives CASGVRRSTDTQYF.